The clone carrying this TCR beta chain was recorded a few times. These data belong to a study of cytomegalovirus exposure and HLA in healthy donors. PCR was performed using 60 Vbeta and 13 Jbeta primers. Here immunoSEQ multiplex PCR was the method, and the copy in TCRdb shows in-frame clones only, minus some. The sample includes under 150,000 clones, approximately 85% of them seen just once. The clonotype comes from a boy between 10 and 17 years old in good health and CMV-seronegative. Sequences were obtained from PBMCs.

The CDR3 bases are TGTGCCAGCGGATCGGACAGGTCCTACGAGCAGTACTTC. This gives the protein CASGSDRSYEQYF. The J gene is TRBJ2-7, the V gene TRBV6-6; 7 nucleotides match TRBD1. This CDR3 has 13 residues. The germline V gene has CDR1 MNHNY and CDR2 SVGAGI (reference sequence). V gave up 8 bases and J gave up 1 base; unmatched junction bases: 5.